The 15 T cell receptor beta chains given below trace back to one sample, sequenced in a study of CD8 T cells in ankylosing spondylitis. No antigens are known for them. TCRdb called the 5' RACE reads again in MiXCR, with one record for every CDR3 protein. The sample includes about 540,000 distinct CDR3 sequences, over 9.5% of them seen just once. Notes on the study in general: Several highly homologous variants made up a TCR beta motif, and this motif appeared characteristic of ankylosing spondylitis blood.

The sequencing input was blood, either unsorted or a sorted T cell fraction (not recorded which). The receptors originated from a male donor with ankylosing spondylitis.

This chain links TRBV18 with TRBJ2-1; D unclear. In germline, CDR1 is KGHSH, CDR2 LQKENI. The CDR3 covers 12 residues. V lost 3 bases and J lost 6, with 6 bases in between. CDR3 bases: TGTGCCAGCTCACCGATCGGCAATGAGCAGTTCTTC. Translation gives CASSPIGNEQFF.

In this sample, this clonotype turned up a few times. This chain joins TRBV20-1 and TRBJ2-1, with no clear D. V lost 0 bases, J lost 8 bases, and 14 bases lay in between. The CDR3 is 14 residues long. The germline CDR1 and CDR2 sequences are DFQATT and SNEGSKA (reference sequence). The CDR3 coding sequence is TGCAGTGCTAGAGATTCCGGAGTGGTCGATGAGCAGTTCTTC. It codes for CSARDSGVVDEQFF.

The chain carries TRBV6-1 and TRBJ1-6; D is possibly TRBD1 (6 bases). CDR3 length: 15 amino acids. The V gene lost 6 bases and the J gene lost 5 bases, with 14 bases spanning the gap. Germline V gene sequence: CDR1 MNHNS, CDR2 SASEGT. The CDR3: CASRRGGLDNSPLHF. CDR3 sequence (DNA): TGTGCCAGCAGGAGGGGGGGTTTGGATAATTCACCCCTCCACTTT.

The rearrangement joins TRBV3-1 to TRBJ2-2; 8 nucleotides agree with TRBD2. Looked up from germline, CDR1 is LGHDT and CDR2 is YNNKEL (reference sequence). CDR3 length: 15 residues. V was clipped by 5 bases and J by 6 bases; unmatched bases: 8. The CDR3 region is CASSGRTSFAGELFF. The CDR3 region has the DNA TGTGCCAGCAGCGGACGGACTAGCTTCGCCGGGGAGCTGTTTTTT. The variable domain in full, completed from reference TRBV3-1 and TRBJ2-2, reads DTAVSQTPKYLVTQMGNDKSIKCEQNLGHDTMYWYKQDSKKFLKIMFSYNNKELIINETVPNRFSPKSPDKAHLNLHINSLELGDSAVYFCASSGRTSFAGELFFGEGSRLTVL.

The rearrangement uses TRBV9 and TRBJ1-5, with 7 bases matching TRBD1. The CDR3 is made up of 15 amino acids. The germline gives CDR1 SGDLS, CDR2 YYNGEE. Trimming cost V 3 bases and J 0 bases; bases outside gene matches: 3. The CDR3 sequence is CASSETGISNQPQHF. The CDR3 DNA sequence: TGTGCCAGCAGCGAGACAGGGATTAGCAATCAGCCCCAGCATTTT.

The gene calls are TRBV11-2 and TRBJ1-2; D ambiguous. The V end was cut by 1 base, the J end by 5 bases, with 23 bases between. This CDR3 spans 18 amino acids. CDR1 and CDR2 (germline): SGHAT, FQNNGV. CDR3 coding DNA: TGTGCCAGCAGCTTAGGAAAAGTGTTCAGTCTGGATGAATATGGCTACACCTTC. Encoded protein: CASSLGKVFSLDEYGYTF.

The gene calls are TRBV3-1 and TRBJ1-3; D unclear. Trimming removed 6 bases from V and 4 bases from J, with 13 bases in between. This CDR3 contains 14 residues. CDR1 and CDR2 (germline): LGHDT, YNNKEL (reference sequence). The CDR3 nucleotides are TGTGCCAGCAGTCGACTCCCAGGAGGAAACACCATATATTTT. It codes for CASSRLPGGNTIYF.

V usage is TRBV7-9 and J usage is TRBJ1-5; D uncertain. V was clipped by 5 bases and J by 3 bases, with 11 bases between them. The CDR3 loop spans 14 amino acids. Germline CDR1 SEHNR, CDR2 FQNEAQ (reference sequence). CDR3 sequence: CASSRTGNNQPQHF. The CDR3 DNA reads TGTGCCAGCAGCCGGACTGGCAACAATCAGCCCCAGCATTTT.

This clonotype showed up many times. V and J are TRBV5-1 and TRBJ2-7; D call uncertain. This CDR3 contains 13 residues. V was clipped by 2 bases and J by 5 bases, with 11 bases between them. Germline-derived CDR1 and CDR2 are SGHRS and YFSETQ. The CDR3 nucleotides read TGCGCCAGCAGCTTCGAACGAAGGGACGAGCAGTACTTC. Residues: CASSFERRDEQYF.

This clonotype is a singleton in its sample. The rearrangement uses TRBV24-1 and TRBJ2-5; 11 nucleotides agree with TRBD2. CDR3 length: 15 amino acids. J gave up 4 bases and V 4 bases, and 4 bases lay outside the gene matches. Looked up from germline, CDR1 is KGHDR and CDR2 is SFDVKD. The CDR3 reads CATSELAGGLETQYF. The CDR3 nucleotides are TGTGCCACCAGTGAATTAGCGGGAGGGCTAGAGACCCAGTACTTC.

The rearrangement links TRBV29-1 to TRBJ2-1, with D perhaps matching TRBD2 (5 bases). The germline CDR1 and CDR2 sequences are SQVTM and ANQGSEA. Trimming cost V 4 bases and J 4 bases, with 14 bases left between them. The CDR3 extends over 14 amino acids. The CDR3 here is CSVGEGTGYNEQFF. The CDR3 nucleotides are TGCAGCGTTGGAGAGGGTACTGGGTACAATGAGCAGTTCTTC.

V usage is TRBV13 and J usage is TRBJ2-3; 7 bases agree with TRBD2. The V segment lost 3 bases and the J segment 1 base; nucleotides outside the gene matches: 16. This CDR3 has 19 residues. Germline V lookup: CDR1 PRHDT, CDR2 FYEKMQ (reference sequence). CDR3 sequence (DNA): TGTGCCAGCAGCTTGGTAGGCCTAGCGGAAGAGGGGCGCACAGATACGCAGTATTTT. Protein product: CASSLVGLAEEGRTDTQYF.

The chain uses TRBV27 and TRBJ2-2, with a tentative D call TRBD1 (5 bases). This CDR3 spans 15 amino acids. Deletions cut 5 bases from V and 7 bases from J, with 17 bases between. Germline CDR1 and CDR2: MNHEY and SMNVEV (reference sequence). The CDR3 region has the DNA TGTGCCAGCAGTCCCCAAACGGCAGGGCACGGGGAGCTGTTTTTT. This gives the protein CASSPQTAGHGELFF.

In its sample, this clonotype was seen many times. The CDR3 region has the DNA TGCAGTGCTGGGGCAGTAGCGGGAGGCGGTTTGGGAGAGACCCAGTACTTC. This encodes CSAGAVAGGGLGETQYF. V usage is TRBV20-1 and J usage is TRBJ2-5; 10 positions match TRBD2. V lost 5 bases, J lost 4 bases, and 16 bases stayed unmatched. Germline-derived CDR1 and CDR2 are DFQATT and SNEGSKA (reference sequence). This CDR3 is built from 17 residues.

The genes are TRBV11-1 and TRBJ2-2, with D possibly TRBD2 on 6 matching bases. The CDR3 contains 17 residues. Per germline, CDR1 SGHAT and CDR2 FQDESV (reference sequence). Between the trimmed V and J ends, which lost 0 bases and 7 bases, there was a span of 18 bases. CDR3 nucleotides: TGTGCCAGCAGCTTAGCGCCTAGCGAGATGAGGATCGGGGAGCTGTTTTTT. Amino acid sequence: CASSLAPSEMRIGELFF.